The sequence of this T cell receptor beta chain was determined in a study of T cells in Graves' hyperthyroidism and ophthalmopathy. Study at large: The authors collected peripheral blood at initial diagnosis, before any treatment. Findings and caveats of the study: Ophthalmopathy stood apart from stable hyperthyroidism in a 13 V-J model.

Fresh peripheral blood, approximately 9.6 ml, yielded the PBMCs. TCR beta CDR3 region amplification was performed from RNA transcripts. The TCR CDR3 was amplified in a first-round RT-PCR using the HTBI primer set. TCRdb reprocessed the multiplex PCR reads with MiXCR, giving one entry per CDR3 protein. Here the sample spans around 350,000 distinct CDR3 sequences, about 25% being singletons. V was clipped by 4 bases and J by 5 bases, with 21 bases between them. The CDR3 runs 16 residues. Germline CDR1 is LGHDT and CDR2 is YNNKEL (reference sequence). This clonotype was recorded a few times. Its antigen is not known.

The clonotype originates from a middle-aged man with Graves' hyperthyroidism. The sequenced sample was blood. The rearrangement joins TRBV3-1 to TRBJ2-7; D may correspond to TRBD1 or TRBD2 (5 bases each). CDR3 loop: CASSRRRSGRVHEQYF. The CDR3 coding sequence is TGTGCCAGCAGCCGTAGGAGGTCGGGGCGCGTCCACGAGCAGTACTTC.